What follows are 3 T cell receptor beta chains derived from one specimen sequenced in a study of T cell responses to AZD1222 COVID-19 vaccine. The assay was immunoSEQ multiplex PCR, and TCRdb's table has in-frame clones only and misses some. The repertoire includes approximately 120,000 clones, 89% of them detected once, and 4.2% sits in the top ten. Sample: peripheral blood, taken on day 0 of AZD1222 vaccination. Source of these receptors: an adult in good health.

The rearrangement joins TRBV19 to TRBJ1-2, with 7 bases lining up with TRBD1. The V segment lost 6 bases and the J segment 4 bases; nucleotides outside the gene matches: 5. Germline V gene data show CDR1 as LNHDA and CDR2 as SQIVND (reference sequence). The CDR3 is 13 amino acids. The CDR3 DNA reads TGTGCCAGTAGCGAGGACAGGATCTATGGCTACACCTTC. Its translation is CASSEDRIYGYTF.

The CDR3 nucleotides read TGTGCCAGCAGTGGACAGTATCAGCCCCAGCATTTT. Translated, it gives CASSGQYQPQHF. The chain couples TRBV28 to TRBJ1-5; a weak D match, TRBD1 (6 bases). V was shortened by 5 bases and J by 5 bases, with 7 bases between the two germline ends. The CDR3 extends over 12 amino acids. Germline CDR1 is MDHEN and CDR2 is SYDVKM.

This chain joins TRBV4-1 and TRBJ1-1; 9 bases map to TRBD1. This CDR3 has 16 amino acids. Germline V gene data show CDR1 as MGHRA and CDR2 as YSYEKL. V trimming: 1 base; J trimming: 4 bases; junction bases outside the gene matches: 7. The CDR3 region has the DNA TGCGCCAGCAGCCAAGCCGGACAGGGGCGCCTCACTGAAGCTTTCTTT. Protein product: CASSQAGQGRLTEAFF.